A selection of T cell receptor beta chains follows, all from one sample in a study of T-cell reconstitution after alpha-beta-depleted transplantation in children. In TCRdb, the PCR reads were re-called with MiXCR into one record per CDR3 protein. The sample lists 100,000 or so distinct CDR3 sequences, roughly a quarter occurring once. This sample comprised PBMCs, obtained before TCRalphabeta/CD19-depleted stem cell transplant. These receptors all stem from a boy aged 2 to 10 with acute lymphoblastic leukemia, due to receive a stem cell transplant. Each CDR3 is given with its conserved first and last residue. A D gene is named only where the DNA matches it firmly. Rows give clone size only sometimes, using once, few, many, or a class for an expanded clone.

TRBV20-1,TRBJ2-3,-,few,CSARPGHGADTQYF,TGCAGTGCAAGACCCGGCCATGGGGCAGATACGCAGTATTTT
TRBV20-1,TRBJ2-7,TRBD2,few,CSARAIPGRETYEQYF,TGCAGTGCTAGAGCGATCCCAGGGAGGGAAACCTACGAGCAGTACTTC
TRBV20-1,TRBJ2-7,-,many,CSAKLPGQSYEQYF,TGCAGTGCCAAGCTCCCCGGACAGTCCTACGAGCAGTACTTC
TRBV6-1,TRBJ2-1,-,-,CASTPGAYNEQFF,TGTGCCAGCACACCAGGGGCCTACAATGAGCAGTTCTTC
TRBV7-9,TRBJ2-5,TRBD2,few,CASRLAEAQETQYF,TGTGCCAGCAGACTAGCGGAGGCGCAAGAGACCCAGTACTTC
TRBV7-2,TRBJ1-2,-,-,CASSRATLGRANYGYTF,TGTGCCAGCAGTAGGGCTACATTGGGGAGGGCTAACTATGGCTACACCTTC
TRBV5-1,TRBJ2-1,-,-,CASSHLSADEQFF,TGCGCCAGCAGCCACTTGTCCGCTGATGAGCAGTTCTTC
TRBV5-5,TRBJ1-1,TRBD1,few,CASSYDRANTEAFF,TGTGCCAGCAGCTACGACAGGGCGAACACTGAAGCTTTCTTT
TRBV20-1,TRBJ2-5,-,once,CSAGIAAGATETQYF,TGCAGTGCTGGCATAGCGGCGGGGGCGACAGAGACCCAGTACTTC
TRBV10-3,TRBJ2-3,-,-,CAIHPEGARTDTQYF,TGTGCCATCCACCCGGAGGGGGCCCGCACAGATACGCAGTATTTT
TRBV4-3,TRBJ2-5,TRBD2,many,CASSQLAGEETQYF,TGCGCCAGCAGCCAACTAGCGGGAGAAGAGACCCAGTACTTC
TRBV4-3,TRBJ2-5,-,few,CASSLSTGESQETQYF,TGCGCCAGCAGCCTATCGACAGGAGAATCACAAGAGACCCAGTACTTC
TRBV20-1,TRBJ1-2,-,-,CSARLPGWRGWNGYTF,TGCAGTGCTAGGCTTCCGGGGTGGAGAGGGTGGAATGGCTACACCTTC
TRBV7-8,TRBJ2-1,-,many,CASRKGGVESYNEQFF,TGTGCCAGCAGGAAGGGGGGGGTTGAGTCCTACAATGAGCAGTTCTTC
TRBV28,TRBJ2-3,-,-,CASRPNTRSTDTQYF,TGTGCCAGCAGACCCAACACTCGTTCCACAGATACGCAGTATTTT
TRBV28,TRBJ2-7,-,few,CASSLGNYEQYF,TGTGCCAGCAGTTTAGGGAACTACGAGCAGTACTTC
TRBV4-3,TRBJ2-3,-,-,CASSQDGRGRTDTQYF,TGCGCCAGCAGCCAAGATGGGCGGGGGCGCACAGATACGCAGTATTTT
TRBV7-9,TRBJ2-3,TRBD1,once,CASSFPGQGGETQYF,TGTGCCAGCAGCTTCCCGGGACAGGGTGGAGAAACGCAGTATTTT
TRBV6-4,TRBJ2-3,-,many,CASSDGTSTDTQYF,TGTGCCAGCAGTGACGGGACTTCCACAGATACGCAGTATTTT
TRBV20-1,TRBJ2-7,-,many,CSARDSVGWLGQYF,TGCAGTGCTAGAGACAGCGTGGGGTGGTTGGGGCAGTACTTC
TRBV12-5,TRBJ2-5,-,-,CASGLERKTQYF,TGTGCTAGTGGTTTGGAGAGGAAGACCCAGTACTTC
TRBV11-2,TRBJ2-5,-,-,CASSPPEF,TGTGCCAGCAGCCCGCCGGAGTTC
TRBV5-5,TRBJ1-2,-,few,CASSLSWTGGYTF,TGTGCCAGCAGCTTGAGTTGGACGGGCGGCTACACCTTC
TRBV20-1,TRBJ2-1,-,-,CSARGEVHEQFF,TGCAGTGCTAGAGGGGAGGTGCATGAGCAGTTCTTC
TRBV6-1,TRBJ2-2,TRBD1,few,CASDRGNTGELFF,TGTGCCAGCGACAGGGGAAACACCGGGGAGCTGTTTTTT
TRBV5-1,TRBJ2-5,-,many,CASSGTTNQETQYF,TGCGCCAGCAGTGGAACCACGAACCAAGAGACCCAGTACTTC
TRBV6-5,TRBJ2-7,-,few,CASSGVGDEQYF,TGTGCCAGTTCCGGGGTGGGGGACGAGCAGTACTTC
TRBV6-5,TRBJ1-1,-,-,CASSYPGQNTEAFF,TGTGCCAGCAGTTACCCGGGACAGAACACTGAAGCTTTCTTT
TRBV28,TRBJ2-1,-,-,CASKLSGGAWNEQFF,TGTGCCAGCAAACTAAGCGGAGGGGCTTGGAATGAGCAGTTCTTC
TRBV6-1,TRBJ1-5,TRBD1,-,CASSEAGTGYQPQHF,TGTGCCAGCAGTGAAGCGGGGACAGGGTATCAGCCCCAGCATTTT
TRBV5-1,TRBJ2-7,-,-,CASSLAGTKPSYEQYF,TGCGCCAGCAGCTTGGCCGGGACCAAACCTTCCTACGAGCAGTACTTC
TRBV27,TRBJ2-1,-,-,CASSTITSYNEQFF,TGTGCCAGCAGCACTATAACCTCCTACAATGAGCAGTTCTTC
TRBV6-1,TRBJ2-1,-,-,CASSEGWSNYNEQFF,TGTGCCAGCAGTGAAGGGTGGAGTAACTACAATGAGCAGTTCTTC
TRBV28,TRBJ2-7,-,-,CASSPSGARLYEQYF,TGTGCCAGCAGCCCCTCAGGGGCGCGGCTCTACGAGCAGTACTTC
TRBV5-1,TRBJ2-7,TRBD2,-,CASRPSGGYEQYF,TGCGCCAGCAGGCCTAGCGGAGGATACGAGCAGTACTTC
TRBV5-5,TRBJ2-7,TRBD2,many,CASSKLAAVYEQYF,TGTGCCAGCAGTAAACTAGCGGCCGTCTACGAGCAGTACTTC
TRBV5-1,TRBJ2-1,-,-,CASSWGLANEQFF,TGCGCCAGCAGCTGGGGGCTAGCCAATGAGCAGTTCTTC
TRBV20-1,TRBJ1-1,TRBD1,few,CSAKDRDIEAFF,TGCAGTGCAAAGGACAGGGACATTGAAGCTTTCTTT
TRBV7-2,TRBJ2-3,TRBD2,-,CASSRREGSTDTQYF,TGTGCCAGCAGCCGGCGGGAGGGAAGCACAGATACGCAGTATTTT
TRBV6-2/TRBV6-3,TRBJ2-7,-,-,CASSQPGLSSYEQYF,TGTGCCAGCAGCCAACCGGGACTTTCATCCTACGAGCAGTACTTC
TRBV29-1,TRBJ2-3,TRBD1,few,CSVKIGGPDTQYF,TGCAGCGTTAAGATAGGGGGCCCAGATACGCAGTATTTT
TRBV5-1,TRBJ2-1,-,many,CASSLGTSLLYNEQFF,TGCGCCAGCAGCTTGGGGACCTCTCTCCTCTACAATGAGCAGTTCTTC
TRBV29-1,TRBJ2-7,TRBD2,-,CSVETSGGSYEQYF,TGCAGCGTTGAGACTAGCGGAGGAAGCTACGAGCAGTACTTC
TRBV20-1,TRBJ1-5,-,few,CSAREGLISNQPQHF,TGCAGTGCTAGGGAGGGCCTGATTTCTAATCAGCCCCAGCATTTT
TRBV2,TRBJ2-1,-,few,CASSVRSRTGSYNEQFF,TGTGCCAGCAGTGTTCGGAGTAGGACCGGCTCCTACAATGAGCAGTTCTTC
TRBV5-1,TRBJ2-1,-,many,CASSLHNGGVNEQFF,TGCGCCAGCAGCTTGCACAACGGAGGGGTGAATGAGCAGTTCTTC